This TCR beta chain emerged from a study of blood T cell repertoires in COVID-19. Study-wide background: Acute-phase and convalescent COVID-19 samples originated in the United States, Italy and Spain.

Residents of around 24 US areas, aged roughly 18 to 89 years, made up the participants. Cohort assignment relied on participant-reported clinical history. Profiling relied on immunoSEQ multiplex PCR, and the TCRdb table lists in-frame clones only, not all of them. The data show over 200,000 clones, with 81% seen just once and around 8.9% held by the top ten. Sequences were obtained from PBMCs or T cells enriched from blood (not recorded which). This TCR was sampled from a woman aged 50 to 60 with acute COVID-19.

CDR3 protein: CASSQATAPTSTDTQYF. CDR3 DNA sequence: TGTGCCAGCAGCCAAGCTACAGCACCTACTAGCACAGATACGCAGTATTTT. The chain couples TRBV3-1 (or the pseudogene TRBV3-2) to TRBJ2-3; D is unclear. The germline gives CDR1 LGHDT, CDR2 YNNKEL (reference sequence). V gave up 1 base and J gave up 0 bases, with 14 bases separating them. The CDR3 extends over 17 amino acids.